The clone carrying this TCR beta chain was recorded once. The data belong to a study of OX40 agonist ivuxolimab in advanced cancers. Germline assignment: CDR1 SGHVS and CDR2 FNYEAQ. The CDR3 is made up of 15 amino acids. V was shortened by 4 bases and J by 2 bases, with 15 bases between the two germline ends. Here immunoSEQ multiplex PCR was the method, and the copy in TCRdb shows in-frame clones only, minus some. Here the sample spans some 60,000 clones, 86% being singletons. Sequences were derived from CD4+ or CD8+ T cells sorted from blood, sampled in a trial of the OX40 agonist ivuxolimab. The sequence derives from an adult with an advanced solid tumor such as melanoma, head and neck, liver or kidney cancer. This chain uses TRBV7-6 with TRBJ2-7; no reliable D call. DNA for the CDR3: TGTGCCAGCAGCTCCCATGCGGTTGGGACCTACGAGCAGTACTTC. Translating gives CASSSHAVGTYEQYF.